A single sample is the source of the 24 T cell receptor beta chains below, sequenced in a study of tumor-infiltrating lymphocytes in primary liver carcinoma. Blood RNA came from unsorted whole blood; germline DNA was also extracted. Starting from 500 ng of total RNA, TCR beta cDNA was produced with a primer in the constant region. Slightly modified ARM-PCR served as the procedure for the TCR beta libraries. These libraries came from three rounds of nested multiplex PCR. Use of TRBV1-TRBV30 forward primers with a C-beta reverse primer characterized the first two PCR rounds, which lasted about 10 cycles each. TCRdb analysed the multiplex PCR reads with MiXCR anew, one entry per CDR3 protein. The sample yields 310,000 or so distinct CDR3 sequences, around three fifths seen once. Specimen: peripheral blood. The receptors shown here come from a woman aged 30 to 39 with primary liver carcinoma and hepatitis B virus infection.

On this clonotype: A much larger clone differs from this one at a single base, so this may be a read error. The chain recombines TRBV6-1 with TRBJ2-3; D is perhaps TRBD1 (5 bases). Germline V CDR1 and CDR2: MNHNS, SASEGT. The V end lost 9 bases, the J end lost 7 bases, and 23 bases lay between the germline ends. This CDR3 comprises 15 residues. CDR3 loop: CARKAEYRSANTQYF. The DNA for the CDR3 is TGTGCCAGGAAGGCCGAGTACAGGTCTGCAAATACGCAGTATTTT.

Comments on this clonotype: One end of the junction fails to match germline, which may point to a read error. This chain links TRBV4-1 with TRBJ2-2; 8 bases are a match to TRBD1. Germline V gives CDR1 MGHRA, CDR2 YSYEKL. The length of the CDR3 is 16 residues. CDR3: CASSRGQGKDTGELFF. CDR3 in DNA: TGCGCCAGCAGCCGAGGACAGGGAAAAGACACTGGGGAGCTGTTTTTT.

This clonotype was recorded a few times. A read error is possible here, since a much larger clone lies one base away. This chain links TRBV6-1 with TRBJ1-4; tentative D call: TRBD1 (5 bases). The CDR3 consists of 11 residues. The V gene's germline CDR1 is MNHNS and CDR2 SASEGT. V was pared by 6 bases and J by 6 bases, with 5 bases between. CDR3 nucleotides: TGTGCCAGCAGCAGGGATGAAAAACTGTTTTTT. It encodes CASSRDEKLFF.

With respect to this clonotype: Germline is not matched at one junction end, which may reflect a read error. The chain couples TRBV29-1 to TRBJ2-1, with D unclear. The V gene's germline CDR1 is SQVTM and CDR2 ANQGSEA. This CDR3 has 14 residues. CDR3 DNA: TGCAGTGTTGATCCCTCCGGGCCATACAATGAGCAGTTCTTC. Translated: CSVDPSGPYNEQFF.

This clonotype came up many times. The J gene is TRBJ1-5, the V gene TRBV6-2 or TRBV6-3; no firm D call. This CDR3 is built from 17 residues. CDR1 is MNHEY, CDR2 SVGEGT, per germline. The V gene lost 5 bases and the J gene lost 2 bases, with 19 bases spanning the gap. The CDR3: CASSMAERGRGNQPQHF. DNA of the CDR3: TGTGCCAGCAGTATGGCTGAACGCGGTAGGGGCAATCAGCCCCAGCATTTT.

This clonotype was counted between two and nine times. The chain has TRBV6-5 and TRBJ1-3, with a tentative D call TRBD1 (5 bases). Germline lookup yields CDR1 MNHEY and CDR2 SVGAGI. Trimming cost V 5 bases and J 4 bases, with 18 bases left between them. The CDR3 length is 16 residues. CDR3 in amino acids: CASSPLQENLGNTIYF. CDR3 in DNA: TGTGCCAGCAGTCCCCTACAGGAAAATTTAGGAAACACCATATATTTT.

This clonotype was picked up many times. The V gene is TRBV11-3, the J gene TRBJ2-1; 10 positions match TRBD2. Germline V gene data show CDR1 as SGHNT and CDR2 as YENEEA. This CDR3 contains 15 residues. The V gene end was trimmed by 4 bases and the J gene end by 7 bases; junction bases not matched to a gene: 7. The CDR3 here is CASSSNSGRSNEQFF. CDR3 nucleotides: TGTGCCAGCAGCTCTAATAGCGGGAGGTCGAATGAGCAGTTCTTC.

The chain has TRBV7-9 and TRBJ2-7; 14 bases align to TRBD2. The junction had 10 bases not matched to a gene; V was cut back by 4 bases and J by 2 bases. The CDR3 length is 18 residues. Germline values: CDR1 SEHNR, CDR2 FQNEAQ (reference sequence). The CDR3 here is CASSSVSGTSGSPYEQYF. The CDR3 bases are TGTGCCAGCAGCTCTGTATCCGGGACTAGCGGGAGTCCCTACGAGCAGTACTTC.

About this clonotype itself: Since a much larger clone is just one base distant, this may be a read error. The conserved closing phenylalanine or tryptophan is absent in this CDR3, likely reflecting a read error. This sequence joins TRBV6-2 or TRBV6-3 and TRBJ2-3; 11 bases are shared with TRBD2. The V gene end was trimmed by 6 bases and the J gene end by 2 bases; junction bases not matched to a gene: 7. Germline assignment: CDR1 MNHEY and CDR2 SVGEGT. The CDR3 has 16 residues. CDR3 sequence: CASRGGTSGYTDTQYL. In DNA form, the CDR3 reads TGTGCCAGCAGGGGGGGGACTAGCGGATACACAGATACGCAGTATTTA.

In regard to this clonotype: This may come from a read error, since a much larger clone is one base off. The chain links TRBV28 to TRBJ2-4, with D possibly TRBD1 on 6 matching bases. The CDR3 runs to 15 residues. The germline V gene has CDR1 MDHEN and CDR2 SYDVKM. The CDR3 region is CASSLRGTAKNIQHF. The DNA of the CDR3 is TGTGCCAGCAGTCTCAGGGGAACGGCCAAAAACATTCAGCACTTC.

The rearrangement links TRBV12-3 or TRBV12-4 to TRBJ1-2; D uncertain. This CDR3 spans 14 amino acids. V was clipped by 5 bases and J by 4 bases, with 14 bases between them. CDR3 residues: CASSDERVGYGYTF. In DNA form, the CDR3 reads TGTGCCAGCAGTGACGAAAGGGTTGGCTATGGCTACACCTTC.

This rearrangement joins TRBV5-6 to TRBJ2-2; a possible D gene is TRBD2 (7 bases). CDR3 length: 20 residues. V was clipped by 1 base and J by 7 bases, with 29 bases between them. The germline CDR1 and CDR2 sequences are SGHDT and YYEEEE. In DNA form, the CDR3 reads TGTGCCAGCAGCTTGCAAGCCCCCCCCCGGGAACCGGGGGGCGGCGGGGAGCTGTTTTTT. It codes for CASSLQAPPREPGGGGELFF.

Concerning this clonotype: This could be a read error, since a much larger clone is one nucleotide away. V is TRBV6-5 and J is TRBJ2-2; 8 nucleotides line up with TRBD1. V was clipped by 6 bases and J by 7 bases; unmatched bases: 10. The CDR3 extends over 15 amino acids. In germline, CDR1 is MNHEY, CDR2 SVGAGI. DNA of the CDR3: TGTGCCAGCAGCTCCTGGACAGGGCGGAGCGGGGAGCTGTTTTTT. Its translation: CASSSWTGRSGELFF.

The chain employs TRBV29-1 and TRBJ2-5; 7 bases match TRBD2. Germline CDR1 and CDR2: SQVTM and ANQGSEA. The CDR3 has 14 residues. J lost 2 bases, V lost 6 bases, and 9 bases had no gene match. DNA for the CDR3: TGCAGCGTGAAAAGAAGGACTAGTCAAGAGACCCAGTACTTC. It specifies CSVKRRTSQETQYF.

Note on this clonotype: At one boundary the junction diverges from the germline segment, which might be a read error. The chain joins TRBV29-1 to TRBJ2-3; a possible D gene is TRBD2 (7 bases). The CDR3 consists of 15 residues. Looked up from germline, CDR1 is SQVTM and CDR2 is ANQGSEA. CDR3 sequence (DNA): TGCAGTGTTGAAGATCATACCGGGAGGACAGATATGCAGTATTTT. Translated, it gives CSVEDHTGRTDMQYF.

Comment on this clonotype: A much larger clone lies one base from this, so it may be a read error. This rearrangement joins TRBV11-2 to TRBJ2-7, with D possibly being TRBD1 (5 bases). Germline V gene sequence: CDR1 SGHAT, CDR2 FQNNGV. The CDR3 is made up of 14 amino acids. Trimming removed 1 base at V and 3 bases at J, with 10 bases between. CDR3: CASSLGRVVYEQYF. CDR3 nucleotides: TGTGCCAGCAGCTTAGGCAGGGTAGTCTACGAGCAGTACTTC. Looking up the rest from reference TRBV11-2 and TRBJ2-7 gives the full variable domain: EAGVAQSPRYKIIEKRQSVAFWCNPISGHATLYWYQQILGQGPKLLIQFQNNGVVDDSQLPKDRFSAERLKGVDSTLKIQPAKLEDSAVYLCASSLGRVVYEQYFGPGTRLTVT.

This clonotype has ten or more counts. CDR3 residues: CASISGRASEQFF. Written as DNA, the CDR3 is TGTGCCAGCATTAGCGGGAGGGCCTCTGAGCAGTTCTTC. The chain couples TRBV6-2 or TRBV6-3 to TRBJ2-1; 11 bases line up with TRBD2. The CDR3 consists of 13 residues. Germline CDR1 reads MNHEY; CDR2 reads SVGEGT. Losses at the gene ends were 7 bases for V and 9 bases for J; bases not matched to a gene: 5.

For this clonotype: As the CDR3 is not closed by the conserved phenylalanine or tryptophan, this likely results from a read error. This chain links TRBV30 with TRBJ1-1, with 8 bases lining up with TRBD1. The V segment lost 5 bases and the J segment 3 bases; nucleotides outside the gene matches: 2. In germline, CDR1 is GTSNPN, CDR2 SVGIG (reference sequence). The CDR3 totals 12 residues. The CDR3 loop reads CAWGQGYTEAFV. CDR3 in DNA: TGTGCCTGGGGACAGGGCTACACTGAAGCTTTCGTT.

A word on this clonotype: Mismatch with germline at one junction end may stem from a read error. This CDR3 reads CASSLGLAGESGSYNDQFF. The CDR3 region has the DNA TGTGCCAGCAGCTTAGGTCTAGCGGGAGAATCGGGCTCCTACAATGACCAGTTCTTC. The V gene is TRBV7-9, the J gene TRBJ2-1; 10 nucleotides line up with TRBD2. Germline loops: CDR1 SEHNR, CDR2 FQNEAQ (reference sequence). This CDR3 contains 19 residues.

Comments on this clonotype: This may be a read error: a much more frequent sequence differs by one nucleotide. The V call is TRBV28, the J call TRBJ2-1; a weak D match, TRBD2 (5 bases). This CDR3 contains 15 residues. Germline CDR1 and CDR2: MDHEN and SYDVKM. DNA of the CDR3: TGTGCCAGCAGTTTCGGTGGGAGCTCCAACAATGAGCAGTTCTTC. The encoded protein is CASSFGGSSNNEQFF.

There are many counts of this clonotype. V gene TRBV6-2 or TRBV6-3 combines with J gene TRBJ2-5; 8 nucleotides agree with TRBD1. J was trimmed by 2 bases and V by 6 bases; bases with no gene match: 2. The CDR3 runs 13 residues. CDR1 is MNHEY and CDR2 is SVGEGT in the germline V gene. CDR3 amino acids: CASRRTGQETQYF. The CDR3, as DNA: TGTGCCAGCAGAAGGACAGGGCAAGAGACCCAGTACTTC.

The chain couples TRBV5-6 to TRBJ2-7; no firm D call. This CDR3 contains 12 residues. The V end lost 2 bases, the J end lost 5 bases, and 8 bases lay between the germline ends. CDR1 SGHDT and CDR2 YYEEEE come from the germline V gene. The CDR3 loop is CASSFGSNEQYF. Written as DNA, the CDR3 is TGTGCCAGCAGCTTTGGCAGCAACGAGCAGTACTTC.

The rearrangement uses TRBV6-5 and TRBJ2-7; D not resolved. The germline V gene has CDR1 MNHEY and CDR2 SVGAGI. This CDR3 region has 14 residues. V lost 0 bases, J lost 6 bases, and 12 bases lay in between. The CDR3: CASSYSQAGREQYF. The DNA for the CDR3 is TGTGCCAGCAGTTACTCGCAGGCAGGCCGCGAGCAGTACTTC.

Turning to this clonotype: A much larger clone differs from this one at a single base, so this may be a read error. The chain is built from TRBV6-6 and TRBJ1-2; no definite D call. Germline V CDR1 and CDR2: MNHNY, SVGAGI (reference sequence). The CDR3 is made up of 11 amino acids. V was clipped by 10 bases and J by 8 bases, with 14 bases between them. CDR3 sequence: CANSLGRGYTF. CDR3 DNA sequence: TGTGCCAACAGCCTAGGGCGAGGCTACACCTTC.